This TCR beta chain was identified in a study of blood T cell repertoires in COVID-19. Background on the study: The United States, Italy and Spain supplied acute and convalescent COVID-19 samples. The cDNA or gDNA used as material had been derived from T cells, B-cell-depleted T cells, or PBMCs.

The V end was cut by 1 base, the J end by 7 bases, with 14 bases between. Per germline, CDR1 SGHDT and CDR2 YYEEEE. The CDR3 is made up of 15 amino acids. The table came from immunoSEQ multiplex PCR; TCRdb's copy has only in-frame clones and leaves some out. The data hold over 200,000 clones, with around 80% observed a single time. During active infection, Seattle patients enrolled and were then monitored through disease. The source is a young woman with COVID-19, enrolled during active disease. V usage is TRBV5-6 and J usage is TRBJ2-2; tentatively, D is TRBD1 (6 bases). The specimen was peripheral blood. The CDR3 DNA reads as TGTGCCAGCAGCTTGTTCCCAGGGGCTGGCGGGGAGCTGTTTTTT. Translation gives CASSLFPGAGGELFF. The full variable domain, rest sourced from reference TRBV5-6 and TRBJ2-2, is DAGVTQSPTHLIKTRGQQVTLRCSPKSGHDTVSWYQQALGQGPQFIFQYYEEEERQRGNFPDRFSGHQFPNYSSELNVNALLLGDSALYLCASSLFPGAGGELFFGEGSRLTVL.